This T cell receptor (beta chain) was sequenced for a study of T cells in localized non-small cell lung cancer. Overall study findings and caveats: The appearance of a median 57 of the top 100 tumor clones was seen in adjacent lung.

The protocol was immunoSEQ multiplex PCR, while the TCRdb copy is restricted to in-frame clones and leaves out a portion. The sample shows 70,000 or so clones, approximately 84% of them seen only once. Concerning this clone: The antigen is unknown.

Germline CDR1 and CDR2: MGHRA and YSYEKL. Trimming stripped 4 bases from V and 0 bases from J, with 10 bases between. The CDR3 loop spans 14 amino acids. The TCR sequence derives from a female donor at least 60 years old with stage I lung adenocarcinoma. The V and J genes are TRBV4-1 and TRBJ2-7; D is unclear. The sample here was peripheral blood, taken before any cancer treatment. The CDR3 nucleotides read TGCGCCAGCAGCCCTAGGGTGGCCTCCTACGAGCAGTACTTC. As protein: CASSPRVASYEQYF.